A selection of T cell receptor beta chains follows, all from one sample in a study of blood T cell repertoires in COVID-19. Clones were read by immunoSEQ multiplex PCR, and TCRdb kept only the in-frame ones, dropping some. Of around 150,000 clones listed, roughly 88% are singletons. Sequenced: peripheral blood. The receptors originated from a woman in her 50s in a cohort sampled during active or convalescent COVID-19. CDR3s include the opening cysteine and the closing phenylalanine or tryptophan. A D gene is named only where the DNA matches it firmly. Part of the rows lack a size; the others show once, few, many or a class for expanded clones.

d_gene: NA; abundance: few; v_gene: TRBV5-1; j_gene: TRBJ1-3; CDR3nt: TGCGCCAGCAGCTTTGACAGGAGCTCTGGAAACACCATATATTTT; CDR3aa: CASSFDRSSGNTIYF
d_gene: TRBD1; abundance: NA; v_gene: TRBV7-9; j_gene: TRBJ2-5; CDR3nt: TGTGCCAGCAGCCCACCGGGACAGGTCGGGATTGAGACCCAGTACTTC; CDR3aa: CASSPPGQVGIETQYF
d_gene: TRBD1; abundance: NA; v_gene: TRBV7-6; j_gene: TRBJ1-6; CDR3nt: TGTGCCAGCAGTTACAGGGGTTCACCCCTCCACTTT; CDR3aa: CASSYRGSPLHF
d_gene: NA; abundance: NA; v_gene: TRBV25-1; j_gene: TRBJ1-1; CDR3nt: TGTGCCAGCAGTGAGCCCCTGCGGGGGGCGAGGGCTGAAGCTTTCTTT; CDR3aa: CASSEPLRGARAEAFF
d_gene: TRBD2; abundance: NA; v_gene: TRBV6-2/TRBV6-3; j_gene: TRBJ2-5; CDR3nt: TGTGCCAGCAGTTCCAGACTAGCCGAGACCCAGTACTTC; CDR3aa: CASSSRLAETQYF
d_gene: NA; abundance: NA; v_gene: TRBV24-1; j_gene: TRBJ1-2; CDR3nt: TGTGCCACCAGTGGCCCCTTAGGACAGTCTCAGATCTATGGCTACACCTTC; CDR3aa: CATSGPLGQSQIYGYTF
d_gene: TRBD1; abundance: once; v_gene: TRBV6-2/TRBV6-3; j_gene: TRBJ1-2; CDR3nt: TGTGCCAGCAGTTACTCAGGGGGCGTTCTCTATGGCTACACCTTC; CDR3aa: CASSYSGGVLYGYTF
d_gene: NA; abundance: NA; v_gene: TRBV4-1; j_gene: TRBJ2-7; CDR3nt: TGCGCCAGCAGCCAAGGAGAGGAGATTGATAAGTACTTC; CDR3aa: CASSQGEEIDKYF
d_gene: NA; abundance: NA; v_gene: TRBV6-5; j_gene: TRBJ2-7; CDR3nt: TGTGCCAGCAGTTACCCGGGCAGGGGTTACGAGCAGTACTTC; CDR3aa: CASSYPGRGYEQYF
d_gene: NA; abundance: once; v_gene: TRBV6-5; j_gene: TRBJ1-5; CDR3nt: TGTGCCAGCAGCCCGACTCCTAGCAATCAGCCCCAGCATTTT; CDR3aa: CASSPTPSNQPQHF
d_gene: TRBD1; abundance: NA; v_gene: TRBV9; j_gene: TRBJ1-3; CDR3nt: TGTGCCAGCACCCCCGGGACAGGGGCTGGAAACACCATATATTTT; CDR3aa: CASTPGTGAGNTIYF
d_gene: TRBD1; abundance: NA; v_gene: TRBV5-6; j_gene: TRBJ2-7; CDR3nt: TGTGCCAGCAGCCCCGGGACAGGGGGCCCGTACGAGCAGTACTTC; CDR3aa: CASSPGTGGPYEQYF
d_gene: NA; abundance: NA; v_gene: TRBV3-1/TRBV3-2; j_gene: TRBJ2-3; CDR3nt: TGTGCCAGCAGCCAAGTGACCAGGGTCTCCCTCACAGATACGCAGTATTTT; CDR3aa: CASSQVTRVSLTDTQYF
d_gene: NA; abundance: NA; v_gene: TRBV7-2; j_gene: TRBJ2-7; CDR3nt: TGTGCCAGCAGCCCAAGATCCGGTTCCCGCTACGAGCAGTACTTC; CDR3aa: CASSPRSGSRYEQYF
d_gene: NA; abundance: NA; v_gene: TRBV4-3; j_gene: TRBJ1-1; CDR3nt: TGCGCCAGCAGCCGGCAGGGCGACACTGAAGCTTTCTTT; CDR3aa: CASSRQGDTEAFF
d_gene: TRBD1; abundance: NA; v_gene: TRBV4-2; j_gene: TRBJ1-1; CDR3nt: TGTGCCAGCAGCCGGACAGGGTTGGCTTTCTTT; CDR3aa: CASSRTGLAFF
d_gene: TRBD1; abundance: NA; v_gene: TRBV6-1; j_gene: TRBJ1-4; CDR3nt: TGTGCCAGCAGTGAAGCCAGGGGGTCGAATGAAAAACTGTTTTTT; CDR3aa: CASSEARGSNEKLFF
d_gene: TRBD1; abundance: NA; v_gene: TRBV19; j_gene: TRBJ1-6; CDR3nt: TGTGCCAGTAGGACAGGGGGCAGTTCACCCCTCCACTTT; CDR3aa: CASRTGGSSPLHF
d_gene: NA; abundance: NA; v_gene: TRBV6-6; j_gene: TRBJ2-7; CDR3nt: TGTGCCAGCAGTTCAGGGGAGGGTCACTCCTACGAGCAGTACTTC; CDR3aa: CASSSGEGHSYEQYF
d_gene: NA; abundance: once; v_gene: TRBV10-3; j_gene: TRBJ1-5; CDR3nt: TGTGCCATCAGTGTCGGGGGTCAACTCAATCAGCCCCAGCATTTT; CDR3aa: CAISVGGQLNQPQHF
d_gene: NA; abundance: few; v_gene: TRBV5-1; j_gene: TRBJ1-4; CDR3nt: TGCGCCAGCAGCCGCTTTCCCGTAGGGAGTAATGAAAAACTGTTTTTT; CDR3aa: CASSRFPVGSNEKLFF
d_gene: TRBD1; abundance: NA; v_gene: TRBV11-3; j_gene: TRBJ2-1; CDR3nt: TGTGCCAGCAGCCCGGGACAGGGGAGAAACAATGAGCAGTTCTTC; CDR3aa: CASSPGQGRNNEQFF
d_gene: NA; abundance: NA; v_gene: TRBV11-2; j_gene: TRBJ1-3; CDR3nt: TGTGCCAGCAGAGATCAGGGTTGGTCTGGAAACACCATATATTTT; CDR3aa: CASRDQGWSGNTIYF
d_gene: TRBD1; abundance: NA; v_gene: TRBV19; j_gene: TRBJ2-7; CDR3nt: TGTGCCAGTAGCTCCACGGACAGGGTCTACGAGCAGTACTTC; CDR3aa: CASSSTDRVYEQYF
d_gene: NA; abundance: NA; v_gene: TRBV12-3/TRBV12-4; j_gene: TRBJ2-2; CDR3nt: TGTGCCAGCAGTTTACCGGGCACCGGGGAGCTGTTTTTT; CDR3aa: CASSLPGTGELFF
d_gene: TRBD1; abundance: NA; v_gene: TRBV7-8; j_gene: TRBJ2-3; CDR3nt: TGTGCCAGCAGCTTAAGGGGGCAGGGGGCCAGCACAGATACGCAGTATTTT; CDR3aa: CASSLRGQGASTDTQYF
d_gene: NA; abundance: NA; v_gene: TRBV7-9; j_gene: TRBJ1-2; CDR3nt: TGTGCCAGCAGCGAAAGGAGGGACTATGGCTACACCTTC; CDR3aa: CASSERRDYGYTF
d_gene: NA; abundance: NA; v_gene: TRBV5-1; j_gene: TRBJ2-7; CDR3nt: TGCGCCAGCAGCACCCCAGGGGTCGACGAGCAGTACTTC; CDR3aa: CASSTPGVDEQYF
d_gene: NA; abundance: NA; v_gene: TRBV9; j_gene: TRBJ1-2; CDR3nt: TGTGCCAGCAGCGAAGCGGGACACCAGTATGGCTACACCTTC; CDR3aa: CASSEAGHQYGYTF
d_gene: NA; abundance: NA; v_gene: TRBV7-2; j_gene: TRBJ2-7; CDR3nt: TGTGCCAGCAGCTTTTCCGGACAAATCTACGAGCAGTACTTC; CDR3aa: CASSFSGQIYEQYF
d_gene: TRBD1; abundance: NA; v_gene: TRBV24-1; j_gene: TRBJ2-2; CDR3nt: TGTGCCACCAGTGATTTGGACAGGGGGCAGTCCGGGGAGCTGTTTTTT; CDR3aa: CATSDLDRGQSGELFF
d_gene: NA; abundance: NA; v_gene: TRBV19; j_gene: TRBJ2-3; CDR3nt: TGTGCCACCCAGGGGGGCCGGATTACAGATACGCAGTATTTT; CDR3aa: CATQGGRITDTQYF
d_gene: NA; abundance: NA; v_gene: TRBV21-1; j_gene: TRBJ2-3; CDR3nt: TGTGCCAGCACTGAGTTTAGGCCTAGGATGAGGACAGATACGCAGTATTTT; CDR3aa: CASTEFRPRMRTDTQYF
d_gene: NA; abundance: NA; v_gene: TRBV19; j_gene: TRBJ1-5; CDR3nt: TGTGCCAGTAGTCGGAGGGATAGCAATCAGCCCCAGCATTTT; CDR3aa: CASSRRDSNQPQHF
d_gene: NA; abundance: NA; v_gene: TRBV10-3; j_gene: TRBJ1-6; CDR3nt: TGTGCCAGCGGGGCCGGGGATAATTCACCCCTCCACTTT; CDR3aa: CASGAGDNSPLHF
d_gene: TRBD2; abundance: NA; v_gene: TRBV5-1; j_gene: TRBJ2-5; CDR3nt: TGCGCCAGCAGCGGCGGTCTAGCGGGGGGTACCTATCAAGAGACCCAGTACTTC; CDR3aa: CASSGGLAGGTYQETQYF
d_gene: TRBD1; abundance: NA; v_gene: TRBV9; j_gene: TRBJ1-2; CDR3nt: TGTGCCAGCAGCGTATTAGGGCAGGGGGCATACGGCTACACCTTC; CDR3aa: CASSVLGQGAYGYTF
d_gene: NA; abundance: once; v_gene: TRBV11-2; j_gene: TRBJ2-1; CDR3nt: TGTGCCAGCAGCTTAGGGAGGGAGTTGGGGCTCTCCTACAATGAGCAGTTCTTC; CDR3aa: CASSLGRELGLSYNEQFF
d_gene: NA; abundance: NA; v_gene: TRBV7-8; j_gene: TRBJ1-5; CDR3nt: TGTGCCAGCAGCCTACAAAATCAGCCCCAGCATTTT; CDR3aa: CASSLQNQPQHF
d_gene: NA; abundance: NA; v_gene: TRBV19; j_gene: TRBJ1-6; CDR3nt: TGTGCCAGTAGTGTAAACCTACAGGTTGGTGGGTCACCCCTCCACTTT; CDR3aa: CASSVNLQVGGSPLHF
d_gene: NA; abundance: NA; v_gene: TRBV7-3; j_gene: TRBJ2-5; CDR3nt: TGTGCCAGCAGCTTGGTAGAACAAGAGACCCAGTACTTC; CDR3aa: CASSLVEQETQYF
d_gene: NA; abundance: NA; v_gene: TRBV30; j_gene: TRBJ1-1; CDR3nt: TGTGCCTGGAGGGGTGGGCCGGGAGAAGCTTTCTTT; CDR3aa: CAWRGGPGEAFF
d_gene: NA; abundance: NA; v_gene: TRBV5-5; j_gene: TRBJ1-2; CDR3nt: TGTGCCAGCAGCCCCCTCGAGGTTGGCTACACCTTC; CDR3aa: CASSPLEVGYTF
d_gene: TRBD1; abundance: NA; v_gene: TRBV12-5; j_gene: TRBJ1-3; CDR3nt: TGTGCTAGTGGTTTGGGGACAGGGGGCATCTTGGGCTCTGGAAACACCATATATTTT; CDR3aa: CASGLGTGGILGSGNTIYF
d_gene: TRBD1; abundance: few; v_gene: TRBV6-1; j_gene: TRBJ1-1; CDR3nt: TGTGCCAGCAGTGATGCTGCGGACAGGGGCCTTGAAGCTTTCTTT; CDR3aa: CASSDAADRGLEAFF
d_gene: NA; abundance: NA; v_gene: TRBV7-9; j_gene: TRBJ2-2; CDR3nt: TGTGCCAGCAGCTTAGTACCCGGGGGATACACCGGGGAGCTGTTTTTT; CDR3aa: CASSLVPGGYTGELFF
d_gene: NA; abundance: few; v_gene: TRBV16; j_gene: TRBJ1-5; CDR3nt: TGTGCCAGCAGCCCTCGATGGAGGGACAATCAGCCCCAGCATTTT; CDR3aa: CASSPRWRDNQPQHF
d_gene: TRBD1; abundance: NA; v_gene: TRBV11-2; j_gene: TRBJ2-1; CDR3nt: TGTGCCAGCAGCCTTGGACAGGGGGGGGATGAGCAGTTCTTC; CDR3aa: CASSLGQGGDEQFF
d_gene: NA; abundance: NA; v_gene: TRBV4-2; j_gene: TRBJ1-2; CDR3nt: TGTGCCAGCAGCCAAGACGACGGCGTGGGAGAGCTCTATGGCTACACCTTC; CDR3aa: CASSQDDGVGELYGYTF
d_gene: NA; abundance: once; v_gene: TRBV7-9; j_gene: TRBJ2-1; CDR3nt: TGTGCCAGCAGCTTAAATCAGCGGAGCAATGAGCAGTTCTTC; CDR3aa: CASSLNQRSNEQFF